This entry concerns a single T cell receptor (beta chain). Source study methods: For nucleated cells, counts were estimated from reference gene primer amplification. Clones were sequenced by immunoSEQ multiplex PCR, and TCRdb holds only the in-frame ones, with some missing. V, J and clone size reflect that table, while D and trimming were determined from the DNA. The sample includes 250,000 to 350,000 clones, around 90% of them seen just once. The entry originates in a study of blood T cell repertoires in COVID-19. Study context: The study drew acute and convalescent COVID-19 samples from the United States, Italy and Spain. The analysed material was cDNA or gDNA that came from T cells, B-cell-depleted T cells, or PBMCs.

The TCR sequence derives from a young man with active or convalescent COVID-19. Source material: peripheral blood.

CDR3 sequence reads: CASSPGQGYSPLHF. The DNA of the CDR3 is TGTGCCAGCAGCCCAGGACAGGGCTATTCACCCCTCCACTTT. V and J are TRBV11-2 and TRBJ1-6; 8 bases line up with TRBD1. The CDR3 extends over 14 amino acids. The junction had 5 bases not matched to a gene; V was cut back by 5 bases and J by 8 bases. Germline V gene lookup returns CDR1 SGHAT and CDR2 FQNNGV.